What follows are 20 T cell receptor beta chains derived from one specimen sequenced in a study of cytomegalovirus exposure and HLA in healthy donors. Vbeta (60) and Jbeta (13) primers were used in the PCR. Sequencing was performed with immunoSEQ multiplex PCR; in TCRdb, only in-frame clones are kept and a portion is missing. The sample includes about 110,000 clones, 70% to 80% of them seen just once. Input material: PBMCs. All receptors derive from a woman aged 18 to 35 in good health and CMV-seropositive.

The gene calls are TRBV5-1 and TRBJ1-4; TRBD1 matches at 8 bases. Germline V gene lookup returns CDR1 SGHRS and CDR2 YFSETQ. Trimming cost V 0 bases and J 8 bases; bases outside gene matches: 9. The CDR3 is made up of 16 amino acids. CDR3 coding DNA: TGCGCCAGCAGCTTGGCCGGACAGGGCCTAGGGGAAAAACTGTTTTTT. Its protein product is CASSLAGQGLGEKLFF.

The V call is TRBV5-1, the J call TRBJ2-1; D is possibly TRBD2 (6 bases). Germline-derived CDR1 and CDR2 are SGHRS and YFSETQ. CDR3 length: 14 amino acids. V lost 0 bases and J lost 8, with 12 bases in between. CDR3 loop: CASSLVVAEDEQFF. CDR3 DNA: TGCGCCAGCAGCTTGGTAGTAGCGGAGGATGAGCAGTTCTTC.

The chain recombines TRBV4-1 with TRBJ2-7; D not resolved. The V end lost 4 bases, the J end lost 5 bases, and 6 bases lay between the germline ends. The germline V gene has CDR1 MGHRA and CDR2 YSYEKL. The CDR3 contains 11 residues. The CDR3 nucleotides are TGCGCCAGCAGCCTATACAACGAGCAGTACTTC. Translated, it gives CASSLYNEQYF.

This clone appeared a single time. The CDR3 is CASSLTGWGNTIYF. CDR3 nucleotides: TGCGCCAGCAGCTTAACAGGGTGGGGAAACACCATATATTTT. The chain carries TRBV5-1 and TRBJ1-3, with a possible D match to TRBD1 (6 bases). CDR3 length equals 14 residues. Trimming cost V 2 bases and J 4 bases, with 10 bases left between them. Germline loops: CDR1 SGHRS, CDR2 YFSETQ.

This chain uses TRBV2 with TRBJ1-5; no clear D gene. Trimming left V 6 bases short and J 2 bases short, with 8 bases between. The CDR3 has 13 residues. Germline CDR1 SNHLY, CDR2 FYNNEI. The chain's CDR3 is CASSTHGNQPQHF. CDR3 in DNA: TGTGCCAGCAGCACACATGGCAATCAGCCCCAGCATTTT. The variable domain in full, with the rest retrieved from reference TRBV2 and TRBJ1-5, is EPEVTQTPSHQVTQMGQEVILRCVPISNHLYFYWYRQILGQKVEFLVSFYNNEISEKSEIFDDQFSVERPDGSNFTLKIRSTKLEDSAMYFCASSTHGNQPQHFGDGTRLSIL.

This clone has more than one count but fewer than ten. The chain recombines TRBV19 with TRBJ2-5; perhaps TRBD1 as D (6 bases). This CDR3 is 11 amino acids long. Germline lookup yields CDR1 LNHDA and CDR2 SQIVND (reference sequence). Deletions cut 6 bases from V and 7 bases from J, with 9 bases between. The chain's CDR3 is CASSIRGTQYF. In DNA, the CDR3 is TGTGCCAGTAGCATCAGGGGGACCCAGTACTTC.

The chain combines TRBV30 with TRBJ1-2; the D gene is possibly TRBD1 (6 bases). From germline, CDR1 is GTSNPN and CDR2 SVGIG (reference sequence). The CDR3 runs to 11 residues. The CDR3 protein is CSGGRGYGYTF. CDR3 in DNA: TGTTCTGGCGGCAGGGGCTATGGCTACACCTTC.

The rearrangement uses TRBV6-5 and TRBJ1-1; D gene unclear. V was clipped by 5 bases and J by 1 base, with 5 bases between them. This CDR3 has 12 residues. Germline CDR1 reads MNHEY; CDR2 reads SVGAGI. CDR3 region: CASSPRNTEAFF. CDR3 in DNA: TGTGCCAGCAGTCCCCGGAACACTGAAGCTTTCTTT.

This clone was seen only a few times. The genes are TRBV28 and TRBJ2-3; D is ambiguous. CDR3 length equals 13 residues. Per germline, CDR1 MDHEN and CDR2 SYDVKM. Trimming removed 6 bases from V and 4 bases from J, with 11 bases in between. The CDR3 sequence is CASRLPSPDTQYF. The CDR3 nucleotides are TGTGCCAGCAGACTCCCGTCCCCAGATACGCAGTATTTT.

V gene TRBV19 combines with J gene TRBJ1-4; TRBD1 agrees at 7 bases. The CDR3 length is 10 residues. Germline loops: CDR1 LNHDA, CDR2 SQIVND (reference sequence). CDR3 bases: TGTGCGACAGGGAGTGAAAAACTGTTTTTT. It codes for CATGSEKLFF. Supplemented by reference TRBV19 and TRBJ1-4, the full variable domain reads DGGITQSPKYLFRKEGQNVTLSCEQNLNHDAMYWYRQDPGQGLRLIYYSQIVNDFQKGDIAEGYSVSREKKESFPLTVTSAQKNPTAFYLCATGSEKLFFGSGTQLSVL.

This chain uses TRBV28 with TRBJ1-1, with D tentatively TRBD1 (5 bases). The CDR3 loop spans 14 amino acids. Trimming stripped 6 bases from V and 3 bases from J, with 14 bases between. Germline assignment: CDR1 MDHEN and CDR2 SYDVKM. As DNA, the CDR3 is TGTGCCAGCAGGGGGGGGGAAATCGACACTGAAGCTTTCTTT. This encodes CASRGGEIDTEAFF.

This chain joins TRBV5-8 and TRBJ2-4; no definite D call. The CDR3 is 14 amino acids. CDR1 and CDR2 from the germline V gene are SGHTS and YDEGEE. The ends were cut back, 0 bases at V and 1 base at J, with 5 bases in the middle. CDR3 in amino acids: CASSLGQAKNIQYF. As DNA, the CDR3 is TGTGCCAGCAGCTTGGGGCAGGCCAAAAACATTCAGTACTTC.

The rearrangement joins TRBV10-1 to TRBJ1-4, with D hard to call. Per germline, CDR1 WNHNN and CDR2 SYGVQD (reference sequence). The V and J ends lost 6 bases and 7 bases respectively, with 12 bases between them. The CDR3 is 13 residues long. CDR3 nucleotide sequence: TGCGCCAGCAGATCAAGCGGGAGTGAAAAACTGTTTTTT. It codes for CASRSSGSEKLFF.

The chain employs TRBV25-1 and TRBJ1-2; the match to TRBD1 covers 9 bases. This CDR3 spans 17 amino acids. Trimming cost V 0 bases and J 4 bases; bases outside gene matches: 9. Germline V gene sequence: CDR1 MGHDK, CDR2 SYGVNS. The chain's CDR3 is CASSEYLPGQGSYGYTF. The DNA of the CDR3 is TGTGCCAGCAGTGAATATCTCCCGGGACAGGGTTCCTATGGCTACACCTTC.

The genes are TRBV13 and TRBJ2-7; 9 nucleotides align to TRBD1. V trimming: 0 bases; J trimming: 2 bases; junction bases outside the gene matches: 8. Germline-derived CDR1 and CDR2 are PRHDT and FYEKMQ (reference sequence). The CDR3 spans 17 residues. Written as DNA, the CDR3 is TGTGCCAGCAGCTTAGGTTTAAAGGGACAGGGAGCCTACGAGCAGTACTTC. The encoded protein is CASSLGLKGQGAYEQYF.

The chain couples TRBV6-1 to TRBJ2-5; D possibly corresponds to TRBD1 (5 bases). The length of the CDR3 is 13 residues. CDR1 is MNHNS, CDR2 SASEGT, per germline. The V and J ends lost 1 base and 4 bases respectively, with 7 bases between them. CDR3 loop: CASSEVQAETQYF. The CDR3 DNA reads TGTGCCAGCAGTGAAGTACAGGCAGAGACCCAGTACTTC.

CDR3 nucleotides: TGTGCCAGCAGCTTACCCCTAGCGGGCGTATCGACCGGGGAGCTGTTTTTT. The encoded protein is CASSLPLAGVSTGELFF. V and J are TRBV7-8 and TRBJ2-2; 8 bases map to TRBD2. Per germline, CDR1 SGHVS and CDR2 FQNEAQ. The CDR3 covers 17 residues. Germline trimming cut 2 bases from V and 5 bases from J; bases unmatched to any gene: 10.

The chain has TRBV11-2 and TRBJ1-1; unclear D gene. The V and J ends lost 4 bases and 2 bases respectively, with 14 bases between them. Germline V CDR1 and CDR2: SGHAT, FQNNGV. This CDR3 contains 15 residues. CDR3: CASSWARTLNTEAFF. CDR3 nucleotides: TGTGCCAGCAGCTGGGCCAGGACTCTAAACACTGAAGCTTTCTTT.

This chain uses TRBV19 with TRBJ1-1; D gene unclear. CDR3 length: 11 amino acids. Germline V lookup: CDR1 LNHDA, CDR2 SQIVND (reference sequence). CDR3 amino acids: CGPVSNTEAFF. The CDR3 region has the DNA TGTGGTCCAGTATCGAACACTGAAGCTTTCTTT.

This chain connects TRBV28 to TRBJ1-1, with TRBD1 matching 7 bases. Germline assignment: CDR1 MDHEN and CDR2 SYDVKM. CDR3 length equals 14 residues. J gave up 4 bases and V 3 bases, and 5 bases lay outside the gene matches. In DNA form, the CDR3 reads TGTGCCAGCAGTTTGGTGACAGGGACCACTGAAGCTTTCTTT. Encoded protein: CASSLVTGTTEAFF.